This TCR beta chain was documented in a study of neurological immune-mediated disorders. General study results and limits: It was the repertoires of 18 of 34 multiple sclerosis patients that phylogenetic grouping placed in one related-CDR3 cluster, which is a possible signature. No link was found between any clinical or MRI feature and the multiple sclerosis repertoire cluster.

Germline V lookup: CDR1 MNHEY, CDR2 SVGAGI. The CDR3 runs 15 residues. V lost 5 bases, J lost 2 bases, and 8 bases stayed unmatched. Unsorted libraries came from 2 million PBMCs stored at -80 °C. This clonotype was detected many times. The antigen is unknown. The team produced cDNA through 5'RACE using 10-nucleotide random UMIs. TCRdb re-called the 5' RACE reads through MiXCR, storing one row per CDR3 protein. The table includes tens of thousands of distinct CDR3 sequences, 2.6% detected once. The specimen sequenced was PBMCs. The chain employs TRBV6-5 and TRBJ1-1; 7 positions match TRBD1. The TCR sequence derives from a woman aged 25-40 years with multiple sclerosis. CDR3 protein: CASSNPRGINTEAFF. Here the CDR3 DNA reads TGTGCCAGCAGTAACCCCAGGGGGATAAACACTGAAGCTTTCTTT.